The present TCR beta chain was sequenced within a study of cytomegalovirus exposure and HLA in healthy donors. V lost 3 bases, J lost 6 bases, and 14 bases lay in between. Germline values: CDR1 GTSNPN, CDR2 SVGIG (reference sequence). The CDR3 loop spans 13 amino acids. The primer mix had 60 Vbeta and 13 Jbeta primers. Sequencing was performed with immunoSEQ multiplex PCR; in TCRdb, only in-frame clones are kept and a portion is missing. The profile shows around 87,000 clones, approximately 81% of them singletons. Sequencing input: PBMCs. The gene calls are TRBV30 and TRBJ1-1; D unresolved. The sequence derives from a girl under 10 years old in good health and CMV-seropositive. The CDR3 sequence is CAWRSAGSPEAFF. CDR3 DNA: TGTGCCTGGAGAAGTGCTGGGAGCCCTGAAGCTTTCTTT.